Following are 21 T cell receptor beta chains from one sample sequenced in a study of cytomegalovirus exposure and HLA in healthy donors. Amplification used 60 Vbeta primers and 13 Jbeta primers. This table comes from immunoSEQ multiplex PCR, and its TCRdb copy is limited to in-frame clones, with some not included. Among 150,000 or so clones listed, 70% to 80% were seen once. The sample comprised PBMCs. These receptors were taken from a man between 18 and 35 years old in good health and CMV-seropositive.

The chain employs TRBV4-1 and TRBJ1-3; D unresolved. In germline, CDR1 is MGHRA, CDR2 YSYEKL. V was shortened by 0 bases and J by 4 bases, with 13 bases between the two germline ends. The CDR3 has 16 amino acids. The CDR3 protein is CASSQDNTGYGNTIYF. CDR3 DNA sequence: TGCGCCAGCAGCCAAGATAATACGGGGTACGGAAACACCATATATTTT.

To note about this clone: The CDR3 does not end in the conserved phenylalanine or tryptophan, so this is likely a read error. The limits of the CDR3 on the DNA are not certain, so only TCRdb's listed CDR3 is given. The chain couples TRBV19 to TRBJ1-6; the DNA was not compared with TRBD1, the D call given in the table. The CDR3 sequence runs 13 residues, both termini included. CDR1 LNHDA and CDR2 SQIVND come from the germline V gene (reference sequence). CDR3 sequence: CASSIVAASPLPL.

V gene TRBV5-1 combines with J gene TRBJ2-1; D is possibly TRBD1 (6 bases). The CDR3 loop spans 16 amino acids. Deletions cut 3 bases from V and 0 bases from J, with 13 bases between. Germline CDR1 reads SGHRS; CDR2 reads YFSETQ. The CDR3 here is CASSSSGVSSYNEQFF. CDR3 nucleotide sequence: TGCGCCAGCAGCTCATCAGGGGTAAGCTCCTACAATGAGCAGTTCTTC.

The V call is TRBV2, the J call TRBJ2-2; D ambiguous. The ends were cut back, 6 bases at V and 1 base at J, with 12 bases in the middle. Germline CDR1 and CDR2: SNHLY and FYNNEI. This CDR3 is 15 amino acids long. Here the CDR3 DNA reads TGTGCCAGCAGGGCCGGGTCCATGAACACCGGGGAGCTGTTTTTT. Amino acid sequence: CASRAGSMNTGELFF.

The chain is built from TRBV19 and TRBJ1-2; 8 positions match TRBD1. Germline V gives CDR1 LNHDA, CDR2 SQIVND (reference sequence). The CDR3 is 15 amino acids. V shed 3 bases, J shed 4 bases, and the junction held 7 bases outside the gene matches. The CDR3: CASSILVGQGYGYTF. CDR3 sequence (DNA): TGTGCCAGTAGTATCCTCGTTGGACAGGGCTATGGCTACACCTTC.

V is TRBV10-3 and J is TRBJ1-2; the match to TRBD1 covers 7 bases. The CDR3 spans 13 residues. Germline trimming cut 4 bases from V and 8 bases from J; bases unmatched to any gene: 7. Looked up from germline, CDR1 is ENHRY and CDR2 is SYGVKD. CDR3 nucleotides: TGTGCCATCAGTGGTGGCACAGGGGAAGGCTACACCTTC. This encodes CAISGGTGEGYTF.

This chain uses TRBV19 with TRBJ1-2; D perhaps matches TRBD1 (6 bases). V was shortened by 9 bases and J by 0 bases, with 17 bases between the two germline ends. CDR3 length: 15 residues. CDR1 is LNHDA, CDR2 SQIVND, per germline (reference sequence). The CDR3 DNA sequence: TGTGCCAGCTACCCCCTCGGACAGCCTAACTATGGCTACACCTTC. Its protein product is CASYPLGQPNYGYTF.

This clone came up once. The chain joins TRBV5-1 to TRBJ1-5; maybe TRBD1 (5 bases). The CDR3 totals 16 residues. Trimming cost V 1 base and J 3 bases, with 14 bases left between them. CDR1 and CDR2 from the germline V gene are SGHRS and YFSETQ. The CDR3 reads CASSLWAGNVNQPQHF. CDR3 in DNA: TGCGCCAGCAGCTTGTGGGCAGGGAACGTCAATCAGCCCCAGCATTTT.

The gene calls are TRBV4-1 and TRBJ2-7; D is ambiguous. Trimming cost V 1 base and J 4 bases, with 17 bases left between them. This CDR3 contains 16 residues. Germline V gives CDR1 MGHRA, CDR2 YSYEKL. CDR3 bases: TGCGCCAGCAGCCAAGTGCCCCCCAAGCCTACGTACGAGCAGTACTTC. Translated: CASSQVPPKPTYEQYF.

This clone has more than one count but fewer than ten. The CDR3 protein is CASSQEQGISGYTF. CDR3 nucleotides: TGCGCCAGCAGCCAAGAACAGGGGATATCTGGCTACACCTTC. J is TRBJ1-2 and V is TRBV4-1; 7 nucleotides align to TRBD1. Losses at the gene ends were 0 bases for V and 7 bases for J; bases not matched to a gene: 5. The CDR3 loop spans 14 amino acids. From germline, CDR1 is MGHRA and CDR2 YSYEKL.

The chain recombines TRBV2 with TRBJ2-7; 7 bases agree with TRBD2. V lost 5 bases to trimming and J lost 0 bases; unmatched junction nucleotides: 10. The CDR3 length is 16 residues. Germline CDR1 is SNHLY and CDR2 is FYNNEI. CDR3 DNA: TGTGCCAGCAGTCGTCCGAGGAAGCGGGACTCCTACGAGCAGTACTTC. Translating it yields CASSRPRKRDSYEQYF.

This chain connects TRBV7-9 to TRBJ2-7; D might be TRBD1 (6 bases). V was pared by 6 bases and J by 0 bases, with 15 bases between. Germline loops: CDR1 SEHNR, CDR2 FQNEAQ (reference sequence). This CDR3 is 15 amino acids long. CDR3 region: CASSPDRRASYEQYF. CDR3 sequence (DNA): TGTGCCAGCAGTCCTGACAGGCGTGCCTCCTACGAGCAGTACTTC. Full variable domain (remainder filled in from reference TRBV7-9 and TRBJ2-7): DTGVSQNPRHKITKRGQNVTFRCDPISEHNRLYWYRQTLGQGPEFLTYFQNEAQLEKSRLLSDRFSAERPKGSFSTLEIQRTEQGDSAMYLCASSPDRRASYEQYFGPGTRLTVT.

V and J are TRBV6-5 and TRBJ2-1; 9 positions match TRBD2. From germline, CDR1 is MNHEY and CDR2 SVGAGI. Trimming took 5 bases from V and 5 from J; bases not matched to a gene: 4. The CDR3 has 14 residues. DNA for the CDR3: TGTGCCAGCAGTGTTAGCGGGAGAGACAATGAGCAGTTCTTC. As protein: CASSVSGRDNEQFF.

The rearrangement joins TRBV27 to TRBJ1-2, with D hard to call. Germline CDR1 and CDR2: MNHEY and SMNVEV (reference sequence). The CDR3 is 15 amino acids. V lost 4 bases and J 4 bases, leaving 16 bases between the germline ends. CDR3 sequence reads: CASSYLKGGLYGYTF. CDR3 nucleotides: TGTGCCAGCAGTTATCTAAAAGGCGGTCTCTATGGCTACACCTTC.

In DNA form, the CDR3 reads TGTGCCAGCAGTTACTCAGGGGTTTCGGAGAGCAATGAGCAGTTCTTC. Protein sequence: CASSYSGVSESNEQFF. The V call is TRBV6-5, the J call TRBJ2-1; D is possibly TRBD1 (5 bases). Trimming cost V 0 bases and J 6 bases, with 15 bases left between them. The CDR3 is 16 residues long. The germline gives CDR1 MNHEY, CDR2 SVGAGI.

The rearrangement links TRBV6-5 to TRBJ2-7; 7 bases fit TRBD2. Germline CDR1 and CDR2: MNHEY and SVGAGI. The length of the CDR3 is 14 residues. J lost 2 bases, V lost 6 bases, and 7 bases had no gene match. CDR3 in amino acids: CASSPRDYAYEQYF. Here the CDR3 DNA reads TGTGCCAGCAGCCCTCGGGACTACGCCTACGAGCAGTACTTC.

The count of this clone is one. This chain connects TRBV28 to TRBJ1-2, with D possibly matching TRBD1 (6 bases). CDR1 is MDHEN and CDR2 is SYDVKM in the germline V gene. The CDR3 length is 12 residues. The ends were cut back, 8 bases at V and 2 bases at J, with 9 bases in the middle. CDR3 nucleotide sequence: TGTGCCAGCGGGGACAAGAACTATGGCTACACCTTC. The encoded protein is CASGDKNYGYTF.

This clone was counted a few times. The chain combines TRBV4-3 with TRBJ1-1; 7 nucleotides agree with TRBD1. The germline CDR1 and CDR2 sequences are LGHNA and YSLEER. This CDR3 has 14 residues. The V and J ends lost 3 bases and 1 base, in that order; junction bases with no gene match: 2. The CDR3 nucleotides are TGCGCCAGCAGCCAGGGACAGACGAACACTGAAGCTTTCTTT. Amino acids: CASSQGQTNTEAFF.

The chain is built from TRBV7-2 and TRBJ2-5; 16 bases match TRBD2. Germline CDR1 is SGHTA and CDR2 is FQGNSA. Trimming cost V 0 bases and J 1 base; bases outside gene matches: 5. The CDR3 is 19 amino acids. The CDR3, as DNA: TGTGCCAGCAGCTTAGCCCCGGGACTAGCGGGAGGGCCCCAAGAGACCCAGTACTTC. Translating it yields CASSLAPGLAGGPQETQYF. Together with reference TRBV7-2 and TRBJ2-5, the CDR3 gives the full variable domain: GAGVSQSPSNKVTEKGKDVELRCDPISGHTALYWYRQSLGQGLEFLIYFQGNSAPDKSGLPSDRFSAERTGGSVSTLTIQRTQQEDSAVYLCASSLAPGLAGGPQETQYFGPGTRLLVL.

The chain carries TRBV4-2 and TRBJ2-3; maybe TRBD1 (7 bases). Germline assignment: CDR1 LGHNA and CDR2 YNFKEQ. V shed 0 bases and J shed 3 bases, with 19 bases lying between them. The length of the CDR3 is 18 residues. CDR3 bases: TGTGCCAGCAGCCAAGAATATGGCAGGGGGAGGCCGACAGATACGCAGTATTTT. The encoded protein is CASSQEYGRGRPTDTQYF.

The rearrangement uses TRBV10-3 and TRBJ2-7; TRBD1 agrees at 11 bases. The CDR3 has 18 residues. J lost 0 bases, V lost 6 bases, and 13 bases had no gene match. Germline V CDR1 and CDR2: ENHRY, SYGVKD. The DNA of the CDR3 is TGTGCCATCAGCGAAACCCCTACCGGGACAGGGGGCTCCTACGAGCAGTACTTC. As protein: CAISETPTGTGGSYEQYF.